This record covers a single T cell receptor (beta chain). Germline-derived CDR1 and CDR2 are MDHEN and SYDVKM. This CDR3 contains 13 residues. These data belong to a study of blood T cell repertoires in COVID-19. Sequencing used immunoSEQ multiplex PCR; TCRdb keeps in-frame clones, though not all of them. This table holds 150,000 to 200,000 clones, about 90% found once. Material for sequencing was PBMCs or T cells enriched from blood (not recorded which). The receptor was isolated from a young woman who had recovered from COVID-19. V usage is TRBV28 and J usage is TRBJ1-5; D not certain. The CDR3 DNA sequence: TGTCCCGAGCGGCCATATAGCAATCAGCCCCAGCATTTT. Translation: CPERPYSNQPQHF.